The T cell receptor beta chain described here comes from a study of blood T cell repertoires in COVID-19. Across the whole study: Material from acute and convalescent COVID-19 was sourced from the United States, Italy and Spain.

This clone was seen a single time. Only in-frame clones appear in the TCRdb table, and some are missing; sequencing was by immunoSEQ multiplex PCR. The table lists about 200,000 clones, roughly 87% of them singletons. Germline values: CDR1 SGHTA, CDR2 FQGNSA. Unmatched junction bases numbered 7, after V lost 4 bases and J lost 4 bases. CDR3 size: 15 residues. Specimen: peripheral blood. This receptor was identified in a man in his fifties or sixties with active or convalescent COVID-19. J is TRBJ2-5 and V is TRBV7-2; 9 bases line up with TRBD2. CDR3 in amino acids: CASSSQRGEGETQYF. The CDR3 DNA reads as TGTGCCAGCAGCTCCCAGCGGGGGGAGGGAGAGACCCAGTACTTC.